This T cell receptor beta chain derives from a study of identical twins (dated by TCRdb to 2016 to 2018). About the investigation overall: To test whether fetal clonotypes persist, the study used deep sequencing on TCR alpha and beta repertoires from monozygotic twins, unrelated adults of various ages, and cord blood. Replicate twin experiments were performed at different times using different library preparation protocols to rule out contamination.

The CDR1 and CDR2 encoded by the germline V gene (reference sequence) are LNHNV and YYDKDF. V and J lose 2 bases and 5 bases, and a span of 16 bases separates them. From the cysteine through the phenylalanine, the CDR3 covers 15 amino acids. Of the read, only the CDR3 DNA is kept; its 45 bases are in frame from base 1. Every donor in the study was a healthy Caucasian. The twin cohort consisted of three pairs of female monozygotic twins, all aged about 18 to 29 years. Positive isolation kits from Invitrogen were used to isolate CD4+ and CD8+ T cell populations. The full study reports these points: In monozygotic twins, recombination models systematically underestimated out-of-frame TCR alpha sharing, but the models matched the sharing seen between unrelated individuals. Out-of-frame TCR alpha sequences shared between twins showed an excess of low generation-probability sequences compared with coincidental sharing between unrelated individuals. Fewer insertions were carried by abundant cord blood beta clonotypes, a similar but weaker trend appeared in young adult naive repertoires, and no such trend appeared in memory repertoires. The excess sharing between twins in beta out-of-frame sequences was weaker because fewer shared sequences reduced the signal-to-noise ratio. Because the same donors could not be followed over many years, the conclusions depended on cross-sectional statistical analysis. Zero-insertion analyses could be partly confounded by invariant T cells such as MAIT and iNKT, although diverse VJ usage argued against such confounding for most clonotypes.

As concerns this clonotype: It has no known antigen specificity. No much larger clone exists at a distance of one base, and base qualities are not known.

Library preparation was by 5' RACE. Sequencing instrument: Illumina HiSeq 2000. A universal primer binding site was added through template switching, and the final cDNA carried a unique molecular identifier so that TCR cDNA molecules could be counted accurately. Specific primers in the conserved constant-segment region were used to synthesize first-strand cDNA for the TCR alpha and beta chains. To control for contamination, every cDNA library carried two barcodes: a SMART-Mk sample barcode plus Illumina barcodes. Two successive PCR steps introduced TruSeq adapter sequences along with Illumina sample barcodes. The TCR alpha and beta cDNA libraries were sequenced on the Illumina HiSeq platform using custom primers. Per the original workflow: Raw reads were processed with MiGEC to extract unique molecular identifiers, and MiXCR was used to determine CDR3 positions. For each individual, recombination models were inferred using an EM algorithm with the repgenHMM and IGoR tools. Shared clonotype analysis was performed with the tcR package in R, normalizing sharing by the product of cloneset sizes. Out-of-frame nonproductive sequences were analyzed to study raw recombination free of thymic and clonal selection effects. TCRdb cleaned the public reads at Q25 with fastp, built clones with MiXCR and kept in-frame beta chains. Entries that share a CDR3 protein sequence are merged under the most common genes and DNA. For this entry, the V and J calls and clone size follow TCRdb and not the study's own pipeline. The sample includes around 510,000 distinct CDR3 sequences, with over 11% observed a single time. The ten largest clones take up approximately 1% of the sample.

These data also formed part of another study, on yellow fever vaccine responses in identical twins. As described in the second report: The authors reported that the T cell response to vaccination in identical twins appeared partly convergent and partly personalized. In the study, vaccine-responding T cell clones were precisely tracked in identical twins.

The chain joins TRBV15 to TRBJ2-7; the D gene remains uncertain. Sample: CD4+ T cells sorted from blood. This clonotype originated in a woman under 30 in good health. The CDR3 loop reads CATSRSRGRADEQYF. The DNA sequence reads TGTGCCACCAGCAGATCTAGAGGCCGGGCGGACGAGCAGTACTTC.